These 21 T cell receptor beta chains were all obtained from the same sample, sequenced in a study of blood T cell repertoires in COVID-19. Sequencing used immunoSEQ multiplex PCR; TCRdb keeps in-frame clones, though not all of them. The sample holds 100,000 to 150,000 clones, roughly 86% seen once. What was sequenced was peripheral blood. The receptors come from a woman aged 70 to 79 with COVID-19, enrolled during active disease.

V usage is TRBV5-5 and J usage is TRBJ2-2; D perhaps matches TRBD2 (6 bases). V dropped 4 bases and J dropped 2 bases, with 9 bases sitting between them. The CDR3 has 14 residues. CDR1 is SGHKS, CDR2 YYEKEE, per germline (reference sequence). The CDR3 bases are TGTGCCAGCAGCCGGGGGTCTAACACCGGGGAGCTGTTTTTT. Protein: CASSRGSNTGELFF. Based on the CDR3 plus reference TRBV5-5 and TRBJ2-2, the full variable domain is DAGVTQSPTHLIKTRGQQVTLRCSPISGHKSVSWYQQVLGQGPQFIFQYYEKEERGRGNFPDRFSARQFPNYSSELNVNALLLGDSALYLCASSRGSNTGELFFGEGSRLTVL.

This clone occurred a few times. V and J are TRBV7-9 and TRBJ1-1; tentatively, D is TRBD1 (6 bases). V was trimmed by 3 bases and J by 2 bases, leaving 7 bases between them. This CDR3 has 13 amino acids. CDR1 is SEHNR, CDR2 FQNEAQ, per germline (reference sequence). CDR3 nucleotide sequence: TGTGCCAGCAGCTTGGACAGTAACACTGAAGCTTTCTTT. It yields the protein CASSLDSNTEAFF.

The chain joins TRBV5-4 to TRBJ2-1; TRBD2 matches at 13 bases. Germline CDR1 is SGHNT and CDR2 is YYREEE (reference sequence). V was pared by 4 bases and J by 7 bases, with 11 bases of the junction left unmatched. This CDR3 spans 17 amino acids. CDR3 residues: CASSLLILAGGPNEQFF. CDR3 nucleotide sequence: TGTGCCAGCAGCCTCCTCATACTAGCGGGGGGGCCTAATGAGCAGTTCTTC.

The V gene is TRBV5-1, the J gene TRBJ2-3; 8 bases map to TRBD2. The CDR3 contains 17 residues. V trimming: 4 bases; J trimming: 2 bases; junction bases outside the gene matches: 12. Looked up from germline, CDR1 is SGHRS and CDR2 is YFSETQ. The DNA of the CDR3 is TGCGCCAGCAGCAGCCGAACCGGGGGGGATACCACAGATACGCAGTATTTT. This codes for CASSSRTGGDTTDTQYF.

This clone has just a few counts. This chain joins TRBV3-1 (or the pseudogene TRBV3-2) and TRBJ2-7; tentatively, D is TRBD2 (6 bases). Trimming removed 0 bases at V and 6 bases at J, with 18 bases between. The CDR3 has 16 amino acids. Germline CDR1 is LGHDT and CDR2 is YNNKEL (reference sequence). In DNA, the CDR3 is TGTGCCAGCAGCCAAGATAATTGGCGGGGTCAAGGCGAGCAGTACTTC. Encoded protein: CASSQDNWRGQGEQYF.

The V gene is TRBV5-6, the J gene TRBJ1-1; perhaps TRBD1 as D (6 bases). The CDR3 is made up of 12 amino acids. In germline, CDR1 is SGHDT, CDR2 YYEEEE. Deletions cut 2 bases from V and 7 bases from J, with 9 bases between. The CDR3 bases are TGTGCCAGCAGCTTCGGGACAAGTGAAGCTTTCTTT. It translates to CASSFGTSEAFF. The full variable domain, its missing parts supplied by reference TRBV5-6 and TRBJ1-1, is DAGVTQSPTHLIKTRGQQVTLRCSPKSGHDTVSWYQQALGQGPQFIFQYYEEEERQRGNFPDRFSGHQFPNYSSELNVNALLLGDSALYLCASSFGTSEAFFGQGTRLTVV.

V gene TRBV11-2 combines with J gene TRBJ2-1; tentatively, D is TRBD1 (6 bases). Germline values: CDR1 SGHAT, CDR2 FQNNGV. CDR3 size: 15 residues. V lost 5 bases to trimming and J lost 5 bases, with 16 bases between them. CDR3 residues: CASSLNRAYNNEQFF. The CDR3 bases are TGTGCCAGCAGCCTAAACAGGGCGTACAACAATGAGCAGTTCTTC.

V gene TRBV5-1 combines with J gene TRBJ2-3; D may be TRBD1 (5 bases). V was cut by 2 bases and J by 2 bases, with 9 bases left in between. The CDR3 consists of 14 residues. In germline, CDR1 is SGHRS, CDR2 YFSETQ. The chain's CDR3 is CASSFAGSTDTQYF. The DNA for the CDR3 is TGCGCCAGCAGCTTCGCAGGGTCCACAGATACGCAGTATTTT.

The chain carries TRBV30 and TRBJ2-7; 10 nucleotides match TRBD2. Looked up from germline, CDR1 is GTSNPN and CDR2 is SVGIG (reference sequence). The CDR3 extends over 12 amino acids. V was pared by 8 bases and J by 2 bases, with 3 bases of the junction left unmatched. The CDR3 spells CAASGGPYEQYF. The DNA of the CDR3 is TGTGCCGCTAGCGGGGGTCCCTACGAGCAGTACTTC.

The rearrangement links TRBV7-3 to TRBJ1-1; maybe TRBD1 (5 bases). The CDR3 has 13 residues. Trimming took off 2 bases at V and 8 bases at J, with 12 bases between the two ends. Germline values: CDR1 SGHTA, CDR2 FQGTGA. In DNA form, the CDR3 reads TGTGCCAGCAGCTTAGGGGCAGATGTCGAAGCTTTCTTT. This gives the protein CASSLGADVEAFF.

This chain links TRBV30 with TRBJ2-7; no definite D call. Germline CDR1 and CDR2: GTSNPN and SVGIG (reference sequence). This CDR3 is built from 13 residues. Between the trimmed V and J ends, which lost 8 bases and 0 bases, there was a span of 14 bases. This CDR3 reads CALITLPSYEQYF. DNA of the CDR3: TGTGCCCTGATTACTTTACCCTCCTACGAGCAGTACTTC.

CDR3 protein: CASRKRQGAYEQYF. The CDR3 bases are TGTGCCAGCAGGAAAAGACAGGGCGCCTACGAGCAGTACTTC. The V and J genes are TRBV11-1 and TRBJ2-7, with 7 nucleotides matching TRBD1. V gave up 6 bases and J gave up 2 bases; unmatched junction bases: 7. CDR3 length: 14 amino acids. Germline V gives CDR1 SGHAT, CDR2 FQDESV (reference sequence).

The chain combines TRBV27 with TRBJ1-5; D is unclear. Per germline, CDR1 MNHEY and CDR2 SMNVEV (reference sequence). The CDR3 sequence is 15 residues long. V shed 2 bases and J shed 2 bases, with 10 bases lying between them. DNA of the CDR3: TGTGCCAGCAGTTTACGAGGGTTAGGCAATCAGCCCCAGCATTTT. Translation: CASSLRGLGNQPQHF.

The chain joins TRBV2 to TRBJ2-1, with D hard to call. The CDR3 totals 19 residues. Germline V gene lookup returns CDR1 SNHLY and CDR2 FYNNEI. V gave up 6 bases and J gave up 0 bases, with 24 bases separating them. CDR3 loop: CASSYPLWAQFSSYNEQFF. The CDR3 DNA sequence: TGTGCCAGCAGCTACCCTCTCTGGGCGCAATTTAGCTCCTACAATGAGCAGTTCTTC.

The CDR3 is CASSLRGEDTQYF. In DNA form, the CDR3 reads TGTGCCAGCAGCCTTCGCGGGGAAGATACGCAGTATTTT. The chain joins TRBV3-1 (or the pseudogene TRBV3-2) to TRBJ2-3, with a possible D match to TRBD2 (6 bases). V was shortened by 4 bases and J by 5 bases, with 10 bases between the two germline ends. The CDR3 consists of 13 residues. CDR1 and CDR2 (germline): LGHDT, YNNKEL (reference sequence).

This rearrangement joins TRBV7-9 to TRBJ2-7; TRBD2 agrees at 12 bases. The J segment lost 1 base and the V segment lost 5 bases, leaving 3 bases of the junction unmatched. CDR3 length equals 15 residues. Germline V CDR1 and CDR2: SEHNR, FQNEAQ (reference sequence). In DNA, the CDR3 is TGTGCCAGCAGCCGGACTAGCGGGGTTTCCTACGAGCAGTACTTC. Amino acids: CASSRTSGVSYEQYF.

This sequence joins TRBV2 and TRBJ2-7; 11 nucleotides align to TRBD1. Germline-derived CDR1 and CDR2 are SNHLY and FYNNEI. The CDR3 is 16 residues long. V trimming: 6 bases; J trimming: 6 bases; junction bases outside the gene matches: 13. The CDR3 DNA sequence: TGTGCCAGCAGCGACCCGGGACAGGGGGATAGCCGCGAGCAGTACTTC. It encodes CASSDPGQGDSREQYF.

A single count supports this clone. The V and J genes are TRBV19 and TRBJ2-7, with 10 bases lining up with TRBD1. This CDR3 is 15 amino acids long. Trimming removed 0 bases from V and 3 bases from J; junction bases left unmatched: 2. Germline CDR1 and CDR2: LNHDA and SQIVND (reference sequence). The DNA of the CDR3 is TGTGCCAGTAGTATAGAGGACAGGGGGTTCTACGAGCAGTACTTC. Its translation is CASSIEDRGFYEQYF.

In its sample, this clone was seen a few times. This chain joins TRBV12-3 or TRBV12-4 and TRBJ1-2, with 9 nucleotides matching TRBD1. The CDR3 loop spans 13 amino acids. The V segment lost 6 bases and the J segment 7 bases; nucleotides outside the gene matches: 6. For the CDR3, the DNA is TGTGCCAGCAGAGTACAGGGGGCGGGTGGCTACACCTTC. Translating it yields CASRVQGAGGYTF.

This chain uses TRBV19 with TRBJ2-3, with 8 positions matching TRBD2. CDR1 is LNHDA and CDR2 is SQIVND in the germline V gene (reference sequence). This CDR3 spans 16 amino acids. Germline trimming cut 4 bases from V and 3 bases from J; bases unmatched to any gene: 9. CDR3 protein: CASSTPRAGGTDTQYF. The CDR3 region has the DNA TGTGCCAGTAGTACCCCTCGGGCGGGGGGTACAGATACGCAGTATTTT.

The CDR3: CASSLTGGTGELFF. In nucleotides, the CDR3 is TGTGCCAGCAGTTTGACAGGGGGCACCGGGGAGCTGTTTTTT. The chain couples TRBV6-2 or TRBV6-3 to TRBJ2-2, with 9 bases aligning to TRBD1. V was clipped by 4 bases and J by 4 bases; unmatched bases: 1. The CDR3 sequence is 14 residues long. In germline, CDR1 is MNHEY, CDR2 SVGEGT.